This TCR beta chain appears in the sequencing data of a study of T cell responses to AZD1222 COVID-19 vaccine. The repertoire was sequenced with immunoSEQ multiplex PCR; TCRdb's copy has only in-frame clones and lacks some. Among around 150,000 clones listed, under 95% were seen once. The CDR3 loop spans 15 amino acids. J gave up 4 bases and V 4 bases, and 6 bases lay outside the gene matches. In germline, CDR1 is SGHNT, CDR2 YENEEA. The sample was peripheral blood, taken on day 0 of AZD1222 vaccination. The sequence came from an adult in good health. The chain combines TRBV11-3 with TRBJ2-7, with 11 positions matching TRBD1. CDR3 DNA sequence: TGTGCCAGCAGCTCACGGGACAGGGGGGAGTACGAGCAGTACTTC. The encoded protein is CASSSRDRGEYEQYF.